Listed below are T cell receptor beta chains from one sample, sequenced in a study of T cell changes during pregnancy in multiple sclerosis. Some clones are missing from TCRdb's copy, which holds only in-frame ones; the method was immunoSEQ multiplex PCR. Altogether 60,000 or so clones are present, about 92% being singletons, with the ten largest covering roughly 2.2%. The source was peripheral blood, collected in the second trimester of pregnancy. These receptor sequences come from a female donor in good health, enrolled as a control in a pregnancy study. CDR3s include the opening cysteine and the closing phenylalanine or tryptophan. The order of the fields is J gene, V gene, CDR3 protein.

j_gene: TRBJ2-7; v_gene: TRBV6-6; CDR3aa: CALGGQYF
j_gene: TRBJ1-2; v_gene: TRBV9; CDR3aa: CASSVDGGGYGYTF
j_gene: TRBJ2-2; v_gene: TRBV27; CDR3aa: CASKGERLRNTGELFF
j_gene: TRBJ2-2; v_gene: TRBV18; CDR3aa: CASSPAQGALPTGELFF
j_gene: TRBJ1-1; v_gene: TRBV28; CDR3aa: CASRRRPMNTEAFF
j_gene: TRBJ2-7; v_gene: TRBV2; CDR3aa: CASSVGGRKSYEQYF
j_gene: TRBJ2-5; v_gene: TRBV5-4; CDR3aa: CASSVRLQETQYF
j_gene: TRBJ1-2; v_gene: TRBV4-1; CDR3aa: CASSQPDSWGYTF
j_gene: TRBJ1-3; v_gene: TRBV10-2; CDR3aa: CASSGQGAAGNTIYF
j_gene: TRBJ1-2; v_gene: TRBV11-2; CDR3aa: CASSLDGGGYGYTF
j_gene: TRBJ2-1; v_gene: TRBV6-4; CDR3aa: CASSKTSGYNEQFF
j_gene: TRBJ2-5; v_gene: TRBV21-1; CDR3aa: CASRHRDRGGETQYF
j_gene: TRBJ2-1; v_gene: TRBV7-7; CDR3aa: CASSLGAGGREQFF
j_gene: TRBJ1-1; v_gene: TRBV2; CDR3aa: CASRDFEAFF
j_gene: TRBJ2-7; v_gene: TRBV4-2; CDR3aa: CASSQGEGTYEQYF
j_gene: TRBJ2-7; v_gene: TRBV27; CDR3aa: CASSPRQTPYEQYF
j_gene: TRBJ1-5; v_gene: TRBV6-1; CDR3aa: CASVVVRGNQPQHF
j_gene: TRBJ2-7; v_gene: TRBV6-5; CDR3aa: CASRMTATYEQYF
j_gene: TRBJ2-1; v_gene: TRBV12-5; CDR3aa: CASGLTESTYNEQFF
j_gene: TRBJ2-3; v_gene: TRBV10-3; CDR3aa: CAISGGVAGGGADTQYF
j_gene: TRBJ2-2; v_gene: TRBV19; CDR3aa: CASNAPQGLTGELFF
j_gene: TRBJ2-7; v_gene: TRBV10-2; CDR3aa: CASSDPGLALFYEQYF
j_gene: TRBJ1-5; v_gene: TRBV5-6; CDR3aa: CASSMGQYSNQPQHF
j_gene: TRBJ2-3; v_gene: TRBV7-8; CDR3aa: CASSPIGTSGTSTDTQYF
j_gene: TRBJ2-7; v_gene: TRBV10-3; CDR3aa: CAIRQREGLAPSEQYF
j_gene: TRBJ1-1; v_gene: TRBV7-9; CDR3aa: CASSSDRNTEAFF
j_gene: TRBJ2-7; v_gene: TRBV2; CDR3aa: CASSVRVADYEQYF
j_gene: TRBJ2-3; v_gene: TRBV11-2; CDR3aa: CASRDRGGGDTQYF
j_gene: TRBJ2-7; v_gene: TRBV7-2; CDR3aa: CASSLAGGLSYEQYF
j_gene: TRBJ2-5; v_gene: TRBV4-1; CDR3aa: CASSWIAGEETQYF
j_gene: TRBJ2-7; v_gene: TRBV7-2; CDR3aa: CASSLGTGLYEQYF
j_gene: TRBJ2-3; v_gene: TRBV7-2; CDR3aa: CASSLGQGADTQYF
j_gene: TRBJ1-3; v_gene: TRBV7-9; CDR3aa: CASSLGQGNTIYF
j_gene: TRBJ2-5; v_gene: TRBV16; CDR3aa: CASSQTGETQYF
j_gene: TRBJ1-1; v_gene: TRBV6-5; CDR3aa: CASSYEGAEAFF
j_gene: TRBJ1-1; v_gene: TRBV28; CDR3aa: CASSYIGQSMNTEAFF
j_gene: TRBJ2-7; v_gene: TRBV2; CDR3aa: CASSLERLAGYEQYF
j_gene: TRBJ2-7; v_gene: TRBV19; CDR3aa: CASSIVSGTYEQYF
j_gene: TRBJ2-5; v_gene: TRBV7-9; CDR3aa: CASSSGGAGRQETQYF
j_gene: TRBJ2-7; v_gene: TRBV7-2; CDR3aa: CASSTPLAGGVNEQYF
j_gene: TRBJ2-5; v_gene: TRBV15; CDR3aa: CATSPRHPRDGQETQYF